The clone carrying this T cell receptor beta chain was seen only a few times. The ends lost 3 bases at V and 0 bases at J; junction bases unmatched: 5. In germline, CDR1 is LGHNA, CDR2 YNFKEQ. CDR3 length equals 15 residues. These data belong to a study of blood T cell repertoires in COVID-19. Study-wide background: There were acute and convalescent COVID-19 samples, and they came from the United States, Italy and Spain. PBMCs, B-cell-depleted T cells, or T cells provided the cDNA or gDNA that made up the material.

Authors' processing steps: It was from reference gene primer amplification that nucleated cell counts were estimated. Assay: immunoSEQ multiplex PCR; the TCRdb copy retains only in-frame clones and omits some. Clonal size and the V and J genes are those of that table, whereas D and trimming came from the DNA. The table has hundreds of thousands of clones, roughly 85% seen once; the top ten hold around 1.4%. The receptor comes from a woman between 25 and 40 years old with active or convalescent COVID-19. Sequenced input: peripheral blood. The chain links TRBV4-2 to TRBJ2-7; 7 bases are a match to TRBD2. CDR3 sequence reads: CASSQWEGGSYEQYF. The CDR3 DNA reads TGTGCCAGCAGCCAGTGGGAGGGAGGCTCCTACGAGCAGTACTTC.